The sequence of this TCR beta chain was determined in a study of control samples from healthy donors and cancer patients. The table came from immunoSEQ multiplex PCR; TCRdb's copy has only in-frame clones and leaves some out. This table holds about 160,000 clones, about 95% found once. The germline gives CDR1 LNHDA, CDR2 SQIVND (reference sequence). V was cut by 8 bases and J by 5 bases, with 10 bases left in between. The CDR3 is 11 residues long. The sequence was obtained from a man in his sixties with colorectal cancer. The V and J genes are TRBV19 and TRBJ2-7; D remains unclear. What was sequenced was PBMCs. The DNA for the CDR3 is TGTGCCAGTGGGGATCGGGACGAGCAGTACTTC. This translates into CASGDRDEQYF.